This TCR beta chain was captured in a study of human T cells and chemical hapten exposure. Study information: There were per-sample TCR yield variations, arising mainly from small pooled library volume differences. Whole-study results and caveats: Relative to control repertoires, expanded TCRs gave rise to significantly more large CDR3 similarity clusters.

Time point given: pre-sensitization, week 0. Treatment in this sample: therapeutic diphenylcyclopropenone sensitization with weekly scalp DPC. The authors' total RNA extraction used unfractionated whole blood. MiXCR, applied by TCRdb to the RACE reads, yields one record per CDR3 protein. This sample yields 300,000 to 450,000 distinct CDR3 sequences, of which around 5% are seen a single time; around 8.8% belongs to the top ten. The CDR3 loop spans 13 amino acids. Germline assignment: CDR1 DFQATT and CDR2 SNEGSKA (reference sequence). Trimming took 4 bases from V and 2 from J, leaving 9 bases between them. As concerns this clonotype: Its antigen is currently unknown.

This sequence originates from a woman under 30 with alopecia areata. Some clones in this sample may be carry-over from other donors' samples. Sample: whole blood, taken in connection with sensitization to the hapten diphenylcyclopropenone (DPC). The chain carries TRBV20-1 and TRBJ1-5; unclear D gene. CDR3: CSAIFQGNQPQHF. The CDR3 DNA reads as TGCAGTGCTATCTTCCAGGGCAATCAGCCCCAGCATTTT.